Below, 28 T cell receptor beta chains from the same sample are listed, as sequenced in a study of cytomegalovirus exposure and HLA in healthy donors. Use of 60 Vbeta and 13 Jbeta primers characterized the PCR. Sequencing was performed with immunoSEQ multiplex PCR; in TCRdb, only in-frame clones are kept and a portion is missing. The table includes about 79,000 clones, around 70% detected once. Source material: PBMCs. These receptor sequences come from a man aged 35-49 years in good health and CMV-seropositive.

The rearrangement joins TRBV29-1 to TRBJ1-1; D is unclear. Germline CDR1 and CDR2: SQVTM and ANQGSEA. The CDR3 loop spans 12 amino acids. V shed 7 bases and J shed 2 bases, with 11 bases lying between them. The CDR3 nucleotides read TGCAGCGCGCGGTCCGTTAACACTGAAGCTTTCTTT. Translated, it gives CSARSVNTEAFF.

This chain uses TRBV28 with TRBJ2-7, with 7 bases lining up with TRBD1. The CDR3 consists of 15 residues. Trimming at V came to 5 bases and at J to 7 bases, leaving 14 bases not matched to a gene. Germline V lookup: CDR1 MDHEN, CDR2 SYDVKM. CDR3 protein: CASSLEQGFEGEQYF. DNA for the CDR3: TGTGCCAGCAGTCTTGAACAGGGGTTTGAGGGTGAGCAGTACTTC.

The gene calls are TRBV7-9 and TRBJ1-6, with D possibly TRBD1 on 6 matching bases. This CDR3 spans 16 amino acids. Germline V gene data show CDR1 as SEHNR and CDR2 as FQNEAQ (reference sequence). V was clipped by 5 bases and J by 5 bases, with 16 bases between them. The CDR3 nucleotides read TGTGCCAGCAGCCTAGACCGGACAGCCAATAATTCACCCCTCCACTTT. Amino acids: CASSLDRTANNSPLHF.

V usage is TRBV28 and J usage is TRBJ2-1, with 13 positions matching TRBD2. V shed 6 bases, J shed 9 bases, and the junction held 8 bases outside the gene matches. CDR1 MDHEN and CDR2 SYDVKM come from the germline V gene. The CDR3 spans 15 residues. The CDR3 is CASSPGLAGSGEQFF. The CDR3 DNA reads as TGTGCCAGCAGCCCGGGACTAGCGGGATCCGGTGAGCAGTTCTTC.

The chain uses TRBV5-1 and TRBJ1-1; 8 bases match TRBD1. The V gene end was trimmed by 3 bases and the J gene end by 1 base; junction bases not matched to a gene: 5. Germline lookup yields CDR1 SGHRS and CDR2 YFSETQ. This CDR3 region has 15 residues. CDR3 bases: TGCGCCAGCAGCTGGGGACAGGTCGGGAACACTGAAGCTTTCTTT. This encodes CASSWGQVGNTEAFF.

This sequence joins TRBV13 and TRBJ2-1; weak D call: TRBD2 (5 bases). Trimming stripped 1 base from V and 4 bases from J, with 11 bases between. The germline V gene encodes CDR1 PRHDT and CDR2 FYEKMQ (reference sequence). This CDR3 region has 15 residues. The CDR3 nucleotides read TGTGCCAGCAGCTTAGTTAGTAGCGAGTACAATGAGCAGTTCTTC. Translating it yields CASSLVSSEYNEQFF.

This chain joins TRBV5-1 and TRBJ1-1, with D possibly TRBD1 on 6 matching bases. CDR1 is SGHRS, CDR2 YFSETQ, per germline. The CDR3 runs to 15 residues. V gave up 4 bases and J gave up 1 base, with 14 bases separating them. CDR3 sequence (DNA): TGCGCCAGCAGCGTCTCAGGGGAGAAGAACACTGAAGCTTTCTTT. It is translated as CASSVSGEKNTEAFF.

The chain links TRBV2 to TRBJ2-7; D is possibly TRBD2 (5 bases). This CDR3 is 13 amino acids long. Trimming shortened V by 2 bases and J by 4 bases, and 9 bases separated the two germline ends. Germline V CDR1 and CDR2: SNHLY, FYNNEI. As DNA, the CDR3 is TGTGCCAGCAGTGAACATCCGGGGTACGAGCAGTACTTC. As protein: CASSEHPGYEQYF.

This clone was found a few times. The CDR3 DNA reads TGCGCCAGCAGCCAACAACCCGCCGGGACACTCACTGAAGCTTTCTTT. Its translation is CASSQQPAGTLTEAFF. The chain joins TRBV4-3 to TRBJ1-1; perhaps TRBD1 as D (6 bases). The germline CDR1 and CDR2 sequences are LGHNA and YSLEER. Trimming shortened V by 2 bases and J by 4 bases, and 17 bases separated the two germline ends. This CDR3 spans 16 amino acids.

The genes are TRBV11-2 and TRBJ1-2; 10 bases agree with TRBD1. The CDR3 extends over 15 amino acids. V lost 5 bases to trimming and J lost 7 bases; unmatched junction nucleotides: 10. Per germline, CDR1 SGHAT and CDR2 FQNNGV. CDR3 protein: CASSPGTGDLGGYTF. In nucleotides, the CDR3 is TGTGCCAGCAGCCCCGGGACAGGGGATCTAGGTGGCTACACCTTC.

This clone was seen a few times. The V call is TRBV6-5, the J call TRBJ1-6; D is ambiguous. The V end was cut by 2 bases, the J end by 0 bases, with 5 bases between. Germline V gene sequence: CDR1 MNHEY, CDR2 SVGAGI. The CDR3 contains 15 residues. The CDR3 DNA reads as TGTGCCAGCAGTTACGCGGCCTCCTATAATTCACCCCTCCACTTT. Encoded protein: CASSYAASYNSPLHF.

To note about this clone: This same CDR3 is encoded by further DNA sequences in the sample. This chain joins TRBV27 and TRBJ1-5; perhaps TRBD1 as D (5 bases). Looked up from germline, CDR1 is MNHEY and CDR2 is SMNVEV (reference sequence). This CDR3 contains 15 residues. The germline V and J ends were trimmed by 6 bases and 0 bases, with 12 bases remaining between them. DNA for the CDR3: TGTGCCAGCAGCTTGTCCCAGGGTAGCAATCAGCCCCAGCATTTT. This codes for CASSLSQGSNQPQHF.

CDR3 sequence reads: CASRAQGATNEKLFF. CDR3 nucleotides: TGTGCCAGCAGGGCCCAGGGGGCAACTAATGAAAAACTGTTTTTT. The chain carries TRBV11-2 and TRBJ1-4; 7 positions agree with TRBD1. J was trimmed by 0 bases and V by 6 bases; bases with no gene match: 4. The CDR3 length is 15 residues. CDR1 and CDR2 (germline): SGHAT, FQNNGV.

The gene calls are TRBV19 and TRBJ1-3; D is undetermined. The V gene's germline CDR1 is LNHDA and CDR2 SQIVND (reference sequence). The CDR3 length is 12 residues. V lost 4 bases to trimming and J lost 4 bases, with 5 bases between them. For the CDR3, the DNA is TGTGCCAGTAGTAACAGAGGAAACACCATATATTTT. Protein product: CASSNRGNTIYF.

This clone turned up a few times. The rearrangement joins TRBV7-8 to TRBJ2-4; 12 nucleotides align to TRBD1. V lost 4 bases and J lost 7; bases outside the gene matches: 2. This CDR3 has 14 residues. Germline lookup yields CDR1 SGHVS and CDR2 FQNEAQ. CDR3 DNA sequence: TGTGCCAGCAGCTCCGGGACAGGGGGCAACATTCAGTACTTC. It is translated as CASSSGTGGNIQYF.

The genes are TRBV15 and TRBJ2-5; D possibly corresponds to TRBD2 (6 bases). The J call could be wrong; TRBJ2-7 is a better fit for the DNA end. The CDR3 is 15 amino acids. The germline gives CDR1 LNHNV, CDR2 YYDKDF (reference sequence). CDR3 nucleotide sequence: TGTGCCACCAGCAGAGATAGAGGCGGGACCTACGAGCAGTACTTC. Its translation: CATSRDRGGTYEQYF.

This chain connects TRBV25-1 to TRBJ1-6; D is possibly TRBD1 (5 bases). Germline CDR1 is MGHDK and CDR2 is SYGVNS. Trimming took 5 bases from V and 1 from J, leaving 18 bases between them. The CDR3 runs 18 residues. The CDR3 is CASSPMYQGLSYNSPLHF. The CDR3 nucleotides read TGTGCCAGCAGTCCGATGTATCAGGGTCTATCCTATAATTCACCCCTCCACTTT. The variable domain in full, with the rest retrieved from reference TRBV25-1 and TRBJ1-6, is EADIYQTPRYLVIGTGKKITLECSQTMGHDKMYWYQQDPGMELHLIHYSYGVNSTEKGDLSSESTVSRIRTEHFPLTLESARPSHTSQYLCASSPMYQGLSYNSPLHFGNGTRLTVT.

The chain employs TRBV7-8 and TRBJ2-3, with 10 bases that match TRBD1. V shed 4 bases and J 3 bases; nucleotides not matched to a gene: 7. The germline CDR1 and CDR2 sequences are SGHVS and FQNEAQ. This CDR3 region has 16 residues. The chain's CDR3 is CASSSRTGGGTDTQYF. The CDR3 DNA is TGTGCCAGCAGCTCCCGGACAGGGGGGGGGACAGATACGCAGTATTTT.

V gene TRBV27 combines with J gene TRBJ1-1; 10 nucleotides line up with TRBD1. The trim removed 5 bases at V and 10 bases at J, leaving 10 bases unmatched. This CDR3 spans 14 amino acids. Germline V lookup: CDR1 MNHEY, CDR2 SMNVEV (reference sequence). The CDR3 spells CASSLSTGGEGAFF. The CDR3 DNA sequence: TGTGCCAGCAGTCTCTCGACAGGGGGCGAAGGAGCTTTCTTT.

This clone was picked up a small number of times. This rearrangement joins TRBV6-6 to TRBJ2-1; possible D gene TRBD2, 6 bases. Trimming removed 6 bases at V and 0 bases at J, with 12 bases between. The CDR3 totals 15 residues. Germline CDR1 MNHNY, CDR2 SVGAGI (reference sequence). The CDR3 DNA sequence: TGTGCCAGCAGCCCGGGACTGGCCTCCTACAATGAGCAGTTCTTC. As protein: CASSPGLASYNEQFF.

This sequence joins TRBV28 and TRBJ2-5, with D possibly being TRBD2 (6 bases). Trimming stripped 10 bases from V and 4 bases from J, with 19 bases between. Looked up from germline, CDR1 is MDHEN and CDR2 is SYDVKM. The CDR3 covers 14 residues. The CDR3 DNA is TGTGCCACCAGAGGGGAGGCAGTTGCAGAGACCCAGTACTTC. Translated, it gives CATRGEAVAETQYF.

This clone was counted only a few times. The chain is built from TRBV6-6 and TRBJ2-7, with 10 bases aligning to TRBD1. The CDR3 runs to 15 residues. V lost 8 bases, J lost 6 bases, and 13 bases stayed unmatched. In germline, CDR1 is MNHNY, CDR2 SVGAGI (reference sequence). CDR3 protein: CASLNLGTGDREQYF. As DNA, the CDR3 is TGTGCCAGCCTAAACCTGGGGACAGGGGACCGCGAGCAGTACTTC.

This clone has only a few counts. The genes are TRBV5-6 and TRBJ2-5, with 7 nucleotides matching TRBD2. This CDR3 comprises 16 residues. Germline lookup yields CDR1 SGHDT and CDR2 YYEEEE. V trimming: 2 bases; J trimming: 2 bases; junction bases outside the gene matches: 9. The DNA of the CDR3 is TGTGCCAGCAGCTTAGGTGGGCTAGCGGCTCAAGAGACCCAGTACTTC. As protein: CASSLGGLAAQETQYF.

The CDR3 here is CASSPLRGAGGARRSNQPQHF. CDR3 sequence (DNA): TGTGCCAGTAGCCCACTCAGGGGAGCAGGGGGCGCCAGGAGGAGCAATCAGCCCCAGCATTTT. V is TRBV19 and J is TRBJ1-5, with 8 nucleotides matching TRBD1. This CDR3 has 21 residues. Per germline, CDR1 LNHDA and CDR2 SQIVND (reference sequence). V shed 6 bases, J shed 1 base, and the junction held 23 bases outside the gene matches. Combining the CDR3 with reference TRBV19 and TRBJ1-5 gives the whole variable domain DGGITQSPKYLFRKEGQNVTLSCEQNLNHDAMYWYRQDPGQGLRLIYYSQIVNDFQKGDIAEGYSVSREKKESFPLTVTSAQKNPTAFYLCASSPLRGAGGARRSNQPQHFGDGTRLSIL.

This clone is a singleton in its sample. CDR3 sequence reads: CASSQERGTGNEKLFF. The CDR3 DNA reads as TGCGCCAGCAGCCAAGAGAGGGGGACAGGGAATGAAAAACTGTTTTTT. V is TRBV4-3 and J is TRBJ1-4, with 9 bases matching TRBD1. CDR1 and CDR2 (germline): LGHNA, YSLEER. The CDR3 loop spans 16 amino acids. Trimming at V came to 0 bases and at J to 5 bases, leaving 4 bases not matched to a gene.

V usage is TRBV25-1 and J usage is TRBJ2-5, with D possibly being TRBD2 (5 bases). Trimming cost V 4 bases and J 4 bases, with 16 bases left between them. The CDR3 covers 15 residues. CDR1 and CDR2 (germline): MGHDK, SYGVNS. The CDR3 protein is CASSGLPGLRETQYF. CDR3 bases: TGTGCCAGCAGTGGCCTCCCAGGACTGCGAGAGACCCAGTACTTC. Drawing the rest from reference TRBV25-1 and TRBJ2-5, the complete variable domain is EADIYQTPRYLVIGTGKKITLECSQTMGHDKMYWYQQDPGMELHLIHYSYGVNSTEKGDLSSESTVSRIRTEHFPLTLESARPSHTSQYLCASSGLPGLRETQYFGPGTRLLVL.

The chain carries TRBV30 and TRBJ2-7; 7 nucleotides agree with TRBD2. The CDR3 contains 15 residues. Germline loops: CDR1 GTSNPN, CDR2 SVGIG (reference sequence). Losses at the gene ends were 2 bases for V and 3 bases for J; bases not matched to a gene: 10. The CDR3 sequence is CAWSRSGLAVYEQYF. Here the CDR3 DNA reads TGTGCCTGGAGTCGAAGCGGCCTAGCGGTCTACGAGCAGTACTTC.

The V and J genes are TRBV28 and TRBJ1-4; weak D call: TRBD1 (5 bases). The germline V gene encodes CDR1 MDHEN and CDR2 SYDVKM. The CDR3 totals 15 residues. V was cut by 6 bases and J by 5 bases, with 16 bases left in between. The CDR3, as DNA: TGTGCCAGCAGCCCCTGGGGACTAAAGAATGAAAAACTGTTTTTT. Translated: CASSPWGLKNEKLFF.